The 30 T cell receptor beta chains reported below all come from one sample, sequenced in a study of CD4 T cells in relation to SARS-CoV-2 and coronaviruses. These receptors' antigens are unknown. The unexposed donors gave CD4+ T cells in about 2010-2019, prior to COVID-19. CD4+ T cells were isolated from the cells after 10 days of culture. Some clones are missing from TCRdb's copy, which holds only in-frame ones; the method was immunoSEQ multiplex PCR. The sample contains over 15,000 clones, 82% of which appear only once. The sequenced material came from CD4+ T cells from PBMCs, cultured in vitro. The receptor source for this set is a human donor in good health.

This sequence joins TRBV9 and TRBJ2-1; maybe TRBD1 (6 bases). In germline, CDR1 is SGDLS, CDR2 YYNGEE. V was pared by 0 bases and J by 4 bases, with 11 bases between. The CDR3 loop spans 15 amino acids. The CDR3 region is CASSVDQQGYNEQFF. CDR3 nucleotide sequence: TGTGCCAGCAGCGTAGACCAGCAGGGGTACAATGAGCAGTTCTTC.

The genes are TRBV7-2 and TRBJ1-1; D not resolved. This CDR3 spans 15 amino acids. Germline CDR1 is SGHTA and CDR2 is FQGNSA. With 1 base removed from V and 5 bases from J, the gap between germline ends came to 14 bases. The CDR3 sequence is CASSLVGSTLTEAFF. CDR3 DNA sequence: TGTGCCAGCAGCTTAGTAGGCTCCACACTGACTGAAGCTTTCTTT.

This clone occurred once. This CDR3 reads CASSITGRDGGYTF. The CDR3 DNA follows: TGTGCCAGTAGTATCACGGGGCGGGACGGGGGCTACACCTTC. This chain uses TRBV19 with TRBJ1-2; D is perhaps TRBD1 (5 bases). Trimming pared 3 bases from V and 8 bases from J, leaving 16 bases between. The CDR3 sequence is 14 residues long. Germline V gene sequence: CDR1 LNHDA, CDR2 SQIVND (reference sequence).

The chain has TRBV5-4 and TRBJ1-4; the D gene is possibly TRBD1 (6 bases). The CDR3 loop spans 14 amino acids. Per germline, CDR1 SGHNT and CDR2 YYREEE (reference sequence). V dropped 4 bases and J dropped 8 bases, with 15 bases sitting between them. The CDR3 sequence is CASSGGGAQEKLFF. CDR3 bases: TGTGCCAGCAGCGGAGGGGGGGCACAGGAAAAACTGTTTTTT.

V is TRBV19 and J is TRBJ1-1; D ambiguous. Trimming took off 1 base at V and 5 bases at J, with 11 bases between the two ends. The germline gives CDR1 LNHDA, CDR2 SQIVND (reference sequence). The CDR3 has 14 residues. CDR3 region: CASSIVWTRTEAFF. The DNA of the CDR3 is TGTGCCAGTAGTATAGTATGGACGCGAACTGAAGCTTTCTTT. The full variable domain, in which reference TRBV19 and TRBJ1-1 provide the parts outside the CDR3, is DGGITQSPKYLFRKEGQNVTLSCEQNLNHDAMYWYRQDPGQGLRLIYYSQIVNDFQKGDIAEGYSVSREKKESFPLTVTSAQKNPTAFYLCASSIVWTRTEAFFGQGTRLTVV.

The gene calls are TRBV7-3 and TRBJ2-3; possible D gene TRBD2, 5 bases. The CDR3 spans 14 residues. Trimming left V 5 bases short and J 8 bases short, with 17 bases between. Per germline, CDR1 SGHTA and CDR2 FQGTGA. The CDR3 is CASSVGLGGGTQYF. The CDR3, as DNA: TGTGCCAGCAGCGTAGGTTTAGGCGGAGGTACGCAGTATTTT.

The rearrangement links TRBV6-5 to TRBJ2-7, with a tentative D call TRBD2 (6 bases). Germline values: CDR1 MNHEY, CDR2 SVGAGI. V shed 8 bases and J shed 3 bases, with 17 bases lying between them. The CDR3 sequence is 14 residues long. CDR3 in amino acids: CASLTKGGVYEQYF. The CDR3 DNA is TGTGCCAGCCTCACGAAGGGAGGTGTCTACGAGCAGTACTTC.

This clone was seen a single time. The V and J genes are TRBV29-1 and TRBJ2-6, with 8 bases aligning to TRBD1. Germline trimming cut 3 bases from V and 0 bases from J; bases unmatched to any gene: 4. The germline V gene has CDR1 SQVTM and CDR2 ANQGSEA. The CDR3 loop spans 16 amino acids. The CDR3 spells CSVDRGLNSGANVLTF. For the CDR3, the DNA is TGCAGCGTTGACAGGGGGCTAAACTCTGGGGCCAACGTCCTGACTTTC.

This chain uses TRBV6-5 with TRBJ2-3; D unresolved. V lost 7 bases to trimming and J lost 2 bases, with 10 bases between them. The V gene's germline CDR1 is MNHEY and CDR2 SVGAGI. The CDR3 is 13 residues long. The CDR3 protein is CASKEVYTDTQYF. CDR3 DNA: TGTGCCAGCAAAGAGGTCTACACAGATACGCAGTATTTT.

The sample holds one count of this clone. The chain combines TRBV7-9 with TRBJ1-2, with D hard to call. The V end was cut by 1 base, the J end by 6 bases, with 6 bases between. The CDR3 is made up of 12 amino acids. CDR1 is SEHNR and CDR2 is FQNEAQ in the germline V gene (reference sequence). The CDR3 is CASSLGENGYTF. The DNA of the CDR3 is TGTGCCAGCAGCTTAGGGGAGAATGGCTACACCTTC.

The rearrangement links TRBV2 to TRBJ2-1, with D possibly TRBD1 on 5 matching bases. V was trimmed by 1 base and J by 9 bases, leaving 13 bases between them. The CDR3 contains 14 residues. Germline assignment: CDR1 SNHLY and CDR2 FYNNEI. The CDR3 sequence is CASSEGSWGVEQFF. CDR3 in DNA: TGTGCCAGCAGTGAAGGTTCCTGGGGCGTTGAGCAGTTCTTC.

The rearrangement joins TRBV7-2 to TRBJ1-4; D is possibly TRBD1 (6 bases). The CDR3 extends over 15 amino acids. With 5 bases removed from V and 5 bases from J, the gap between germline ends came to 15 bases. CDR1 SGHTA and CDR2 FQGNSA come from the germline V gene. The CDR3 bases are TGTGCCAGCAGCCCCGTCGGACAGCGGAATGAAAAACTGTTTTTT. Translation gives CASSPVGQRNEKLFF.

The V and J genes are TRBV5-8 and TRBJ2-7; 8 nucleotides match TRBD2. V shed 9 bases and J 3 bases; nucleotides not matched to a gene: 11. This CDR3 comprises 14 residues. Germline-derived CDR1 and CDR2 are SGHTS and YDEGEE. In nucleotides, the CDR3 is TGTGCCACCGTCCTCCCTAGCGGGTACTACGAGCAGTACTTC. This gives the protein CATVLPSGYYEQYF. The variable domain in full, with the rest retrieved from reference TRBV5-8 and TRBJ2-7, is EAGVTQSPTHLIKTRGQQATLRCSPISGHTSVYWYQQALGLGLQFLLWYDEGEERNRGNFPPRFSGRQFPNYSSELNVNALELEDSALYLCATVLPSGYYEQYFGPGTRLTVT.

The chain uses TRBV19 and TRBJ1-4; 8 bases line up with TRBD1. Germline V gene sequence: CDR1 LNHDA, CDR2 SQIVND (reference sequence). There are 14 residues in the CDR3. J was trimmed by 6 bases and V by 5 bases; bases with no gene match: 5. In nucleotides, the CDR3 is TGTGCCAGTAGTGGGGGACAGGCTCATGAAAAACTGTTTTTT. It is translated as CASSGGQAHEKLFF.

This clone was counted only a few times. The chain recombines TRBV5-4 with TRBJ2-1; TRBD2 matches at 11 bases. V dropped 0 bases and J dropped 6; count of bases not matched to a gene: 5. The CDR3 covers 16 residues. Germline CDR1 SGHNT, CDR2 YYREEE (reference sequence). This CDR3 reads CASSLGLAGKGNEQFF. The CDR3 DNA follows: TGTGCCAGCAGCTTGGGACTAGCGGGAAAAGGCAATGAGCAGTTCTTC.

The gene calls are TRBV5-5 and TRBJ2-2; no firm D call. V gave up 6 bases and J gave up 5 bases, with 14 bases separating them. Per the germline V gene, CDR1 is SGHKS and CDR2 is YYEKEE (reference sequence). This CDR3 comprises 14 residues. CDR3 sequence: CASNVGILTGELFF. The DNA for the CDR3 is TGTGCCAGCAACGTGGGAATTCTTACCGGGGAGCTGTTTTTT. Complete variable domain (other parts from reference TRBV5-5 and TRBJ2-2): DAGVTQSPTHLIKTRGQQVTLRCSPISGHKSVSWYQQVLGQGPQFIFQYYEKEERGRGNFPDRFSARQFPNYSSELNVNALLLGDSALYLCASNVGILTGELFFGEGSRLTVL.

In DNA form, the CDR3 reads TGTGCCAGCAGCCAGGACGTCCACAACACTGAAGCTTTCTTT. It codes for CASSQDVHNTEAFF. The V call is TRBV5-8, the J call TRBJ1-1; D gene uncertain. The CDR3 has 14 amino acids. Per germline, CDR1 SGHTS and CDR2 YDEGEE. Trimming took 4 bases from V and 2 from J, leaving 12 bases between them. Together with reference TRBV5-8 and TRBJ1-1, the CDR3 gives the full variable domain: EAGVTQSPTHLIKTRGQQATLRCSPISGHTSVYWYQQALGLGLQFLLWYDEGEERNRGNFPPRFSGRQFPNYSSELNVNALELEDSALYLCASSQDVHNTEAFFGQGTRLTVV.

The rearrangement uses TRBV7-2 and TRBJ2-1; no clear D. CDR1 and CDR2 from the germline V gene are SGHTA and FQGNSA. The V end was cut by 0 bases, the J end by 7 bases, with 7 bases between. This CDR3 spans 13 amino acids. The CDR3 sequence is CASSLAEWNEQFF. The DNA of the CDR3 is TGTGCCAGCAGCTTAGCCGAGTGGAATGAGCAGTTCTTC.

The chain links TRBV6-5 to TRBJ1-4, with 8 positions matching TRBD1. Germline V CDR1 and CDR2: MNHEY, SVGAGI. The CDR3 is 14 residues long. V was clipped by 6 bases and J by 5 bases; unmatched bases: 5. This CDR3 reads CASRPTGVNEKLFF. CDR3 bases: TGTGCCAGCAGGCCGACAGGGGTCAATGAAAAACTGTTTTTT.

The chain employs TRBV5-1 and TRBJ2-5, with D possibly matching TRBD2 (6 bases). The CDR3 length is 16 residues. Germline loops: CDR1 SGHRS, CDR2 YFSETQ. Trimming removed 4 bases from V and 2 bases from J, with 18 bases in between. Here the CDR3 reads CASSPWALAGQETQYF. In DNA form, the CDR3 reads TGCGCCAGCAGCCCGTGGGCGTTGGCGGGGCAAGAGACCCAGTACTTC.

The CDR3 is CASSMTVSNQPQHF. CDR3 bases: TGTGCCAGCAGTATGACTGTTAGCAATCAGCCCCAGCATTTT. The chain has TRBV6-5 and TRBJ1-5, with D uncertain. The germline V and J ends were trimmed by 5 bases and 0 bases, with 8 bases remaining between them. The CDR3 contains 14 residues. CDR1 and CDR2 (germline): MNHEY, SVGAGI.

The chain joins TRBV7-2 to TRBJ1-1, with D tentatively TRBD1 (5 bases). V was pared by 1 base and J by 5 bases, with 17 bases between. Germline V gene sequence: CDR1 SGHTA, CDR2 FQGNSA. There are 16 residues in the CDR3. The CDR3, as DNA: TGTGCCAGCAGCTTAGGGGCCGGGGGAACGAGTACTGAAGCTTTCTTT. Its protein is CASSLGAGGTSTEAFF. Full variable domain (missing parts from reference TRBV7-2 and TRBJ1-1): GAGVSQSPSNKVTEKGKDVELRCDPISGHTALYWYRQSLGQGLEFLIYFQGNSAPDKSGLPSDRFSAERTGGSVSTLTIQRTQQEDSAVYLCASSLGAGGTSTEAFFGQGTRLTVV.

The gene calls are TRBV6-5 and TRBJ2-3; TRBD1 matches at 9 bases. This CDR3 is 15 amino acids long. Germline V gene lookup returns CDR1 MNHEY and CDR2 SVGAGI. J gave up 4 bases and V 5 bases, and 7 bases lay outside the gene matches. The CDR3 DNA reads TGTGCCAGCAGTCACAGGGGGCGGACATCAGATACGCAGTATTTT. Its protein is CASSHRGRTSDTQYF.

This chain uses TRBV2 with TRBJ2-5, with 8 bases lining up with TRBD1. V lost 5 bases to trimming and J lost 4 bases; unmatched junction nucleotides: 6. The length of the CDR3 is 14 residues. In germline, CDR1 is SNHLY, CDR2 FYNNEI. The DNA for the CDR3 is TGTGCCAGCAGTCGGGACAGGCGAGGAGAGACCCAGTACTTC. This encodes CASSRDRRGETQYF.

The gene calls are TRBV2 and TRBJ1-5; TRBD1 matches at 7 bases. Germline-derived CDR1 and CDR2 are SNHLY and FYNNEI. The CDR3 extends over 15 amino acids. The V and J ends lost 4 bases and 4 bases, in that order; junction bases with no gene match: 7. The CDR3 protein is CASSGQGGRNQPQHF. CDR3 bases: TGTGCCAGCAGTGGTCAGGGGGGACGGAATCAGCCCCAGCATTTT.

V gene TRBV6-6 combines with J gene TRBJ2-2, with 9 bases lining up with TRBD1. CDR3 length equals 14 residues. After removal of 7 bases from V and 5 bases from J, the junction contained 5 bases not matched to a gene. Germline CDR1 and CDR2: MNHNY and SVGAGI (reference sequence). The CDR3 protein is CASTRTGVTGELFF. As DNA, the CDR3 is TGTGCCAGCACGAGGACAGGGGTTACCGGGGAGCTGTTTTTT.

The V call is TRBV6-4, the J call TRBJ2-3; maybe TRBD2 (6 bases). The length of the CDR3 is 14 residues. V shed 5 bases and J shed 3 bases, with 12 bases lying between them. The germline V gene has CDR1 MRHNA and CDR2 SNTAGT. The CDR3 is CASSWTIETDTQYF. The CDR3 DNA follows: TGTGCCAGCAGTTGGACTATCGAGACAGATACGCAGTATTTT.

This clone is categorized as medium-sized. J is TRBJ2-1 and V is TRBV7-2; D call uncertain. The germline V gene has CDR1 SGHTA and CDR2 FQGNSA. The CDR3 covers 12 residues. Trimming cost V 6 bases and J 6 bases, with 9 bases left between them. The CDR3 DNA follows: TGTGCCAGCAGTCCTCTAGGCAATGAGCAGTTCTTC. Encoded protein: CASSPLGNEQFF.

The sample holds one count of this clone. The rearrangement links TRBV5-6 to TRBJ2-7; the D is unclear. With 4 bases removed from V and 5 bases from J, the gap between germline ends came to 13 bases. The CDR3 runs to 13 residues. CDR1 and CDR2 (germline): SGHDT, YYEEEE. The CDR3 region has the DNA TGTGCCAGCAGCCGGATGGCGACGGACGAGCAGTACTTC. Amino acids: CASSRMATDEQYF.

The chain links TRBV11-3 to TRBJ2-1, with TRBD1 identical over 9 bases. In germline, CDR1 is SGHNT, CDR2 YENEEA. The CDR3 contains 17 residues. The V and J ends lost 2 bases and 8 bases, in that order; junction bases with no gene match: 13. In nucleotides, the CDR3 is TGTGCCAGCAGCTTAAGTTGGGGGGACAGGGATATGGATGAGCAGTTCTTC. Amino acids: CASSLSWGDRDMDEQFF.